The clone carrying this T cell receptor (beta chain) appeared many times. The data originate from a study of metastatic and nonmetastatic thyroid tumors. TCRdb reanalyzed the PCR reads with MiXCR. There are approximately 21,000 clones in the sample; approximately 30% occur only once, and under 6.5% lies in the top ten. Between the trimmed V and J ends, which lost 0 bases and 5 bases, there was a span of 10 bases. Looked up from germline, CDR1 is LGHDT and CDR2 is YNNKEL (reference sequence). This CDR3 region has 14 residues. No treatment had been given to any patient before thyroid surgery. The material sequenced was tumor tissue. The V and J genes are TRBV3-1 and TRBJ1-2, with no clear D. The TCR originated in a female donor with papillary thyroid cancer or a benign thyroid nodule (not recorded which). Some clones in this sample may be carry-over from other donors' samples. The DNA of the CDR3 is TGTGCCAGCAGCCAAGATGGTGGCGGTTATGGCTACACCTTC. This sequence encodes CASSQDGGGYGYTF.